Sequencing of this T cell receptor (beta chain) was carried out in a study of OX40 agonist ivuxolimab in advanced cancers. Study-wide points: In a subset of nonresponders, normalized T-cell clonal expansion was also low. Clonal expansion was seen in CD4+ and CD8+ blood T cells by week 6 at 0.1 to 3.0 mg/kg.

Notes on this clone: Antigen unknown.

V gave up 0 bases and J gave up 8 bases, with 18 bases separating them. The germline gives CDR1 SGDLS, CDR2 YYNGEE. The CDR3 totals 15 residues. Samples were taken at baseline and on day 1 of cycles 4 and 7. Profiling relied on immunoSEQ multiplex PCR, and the TCRdb table lists in-frame clones only, not all of them. Of about 64,000 clones listed, approximately 84% are singletons. This material consisted of CD4+ or CD8+ T cells sorted from blood, taken in a trial of the OX40 agonist ivuxolimab. The chain uses TRBV9 and TRBJ2-7; D possibly corresponds to TRBD2 (5 bases). The sequence was collected from an adult with an advanced solid tumor such as melanoma, head and neck, liver or kidney cancer. CDR3 loop: CASSVDSTGRGQQYF. The CDR3 DNA reads as TGTGCCAGCAGCGTAGACTCGACCGGGCGAGGGCAGCAGTACTTC.